This T cell receptor beta chain was obtained from a study of OX40 agonist ivuxolimab in advanced cancers. About the research overall: In this cohort, patients received ivuxolimab, an agonistic anti-OX40 (CD134) antibody. Hepatocellular carcinoma, melanoma, renal cell or head and neck cancer was diagnosed in the dose-escalation patients.

The ends were cut back, 6 bases at V and 1 base at J, with 25 bases in the middle. The CDR3 sequence is 18 residues long. Germline V lookup: CDR1 MGHDK, CDR2 SYGVNS. The assay was immunoSEQ multiplex PCR, and TCRdb's table has in-frame clones only and misses some. The sample has under 85,000 clones, approximately 86% seen once; the top ten hold 1.9%. Blood specimens came from baseline, cycle 4 day 1, and cycle 7 day 1. The chain employs TRBV25-1 and TRBJ2-7; TRBD2 might be the D (5 bases). The sample was CD4+ or CD8+ T cells sorted from blood, taken in a trial of the OX40 agonist ivuxolimab. The receptor's source is an adult with an advanced solid tumor such as melanoma, head and neck, liver or kidney cancer. The CDR3 DNA reads as TGTGCCAGCAGCCGCACGCAAGAGGTGCAGCCGGGGTCCTACGAGCAGTACTTC. Protein sequence: CASSRTQEVQPGSYEQYF.